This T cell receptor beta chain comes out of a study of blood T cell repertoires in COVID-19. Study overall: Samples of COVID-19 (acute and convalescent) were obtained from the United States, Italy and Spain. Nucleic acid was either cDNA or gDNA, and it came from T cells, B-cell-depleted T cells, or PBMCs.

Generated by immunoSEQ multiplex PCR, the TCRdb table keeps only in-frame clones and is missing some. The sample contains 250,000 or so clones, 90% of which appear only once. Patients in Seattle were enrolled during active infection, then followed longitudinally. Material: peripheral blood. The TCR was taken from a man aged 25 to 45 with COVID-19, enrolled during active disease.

The CDR3 protein is CASSYSGLAFEQYF. In DNA, the CDR3 is TGTGCCAGCAGTTACTCGGGACTAGCGTTCGAGCAGTACTTC. The rearrangement links TRBV6-2 or TRBV6-3 to TRBJ2-7; 10 bases match TRBD2. In germline, CDR1 is MNHEY, CDR2 SVGEGT. CDR3 length equals 14 residues. Trimming took 0 bases from V and 6 from J; bases not matched to a gene: 2.